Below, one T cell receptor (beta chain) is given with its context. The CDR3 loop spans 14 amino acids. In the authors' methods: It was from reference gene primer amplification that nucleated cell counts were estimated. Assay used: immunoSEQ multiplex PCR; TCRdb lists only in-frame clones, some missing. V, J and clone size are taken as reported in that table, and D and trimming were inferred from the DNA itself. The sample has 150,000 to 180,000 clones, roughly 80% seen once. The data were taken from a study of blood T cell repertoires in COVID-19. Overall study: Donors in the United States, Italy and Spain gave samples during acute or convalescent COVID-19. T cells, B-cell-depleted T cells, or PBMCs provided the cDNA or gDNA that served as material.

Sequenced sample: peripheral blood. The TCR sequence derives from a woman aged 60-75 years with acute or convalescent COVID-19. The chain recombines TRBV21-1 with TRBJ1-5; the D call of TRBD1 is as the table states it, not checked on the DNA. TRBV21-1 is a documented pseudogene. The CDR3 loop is CASIHRTANQPQHF. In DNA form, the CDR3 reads TGTGCCAGCATTCATCGGACAGCTAATCAGCCCCAGCATTTT.